This T cell receptor (beta chain) is drawn from a study of identical twins. The sample holds many counts of this clonotype. Template switching introduced a universal primer site, and the cDNA bore unique molecular identifiers. From the 5' RACE reads, TCRdb called clonotypes with MiXCR, one entry per CDR3 protein. The table records roughly 720,000 distinct CDR3 sequences, around a sixth of them present only once. The CDR3 length is 12 residues. CDR1 is SGHAT and CDR2 is FQNNGV in the germline V gene. V lost 3 bases, J lost 5 bases, and 8 bases lay in between. This sample was shared with a second study, whose subject was T cells expressing NK-cell markers. As that study records: About six donors showed dominant NKG2C+ clonotypes comprising roughly 1.0-7.0% of their CD8+ T cells. In a few donors, dominant clonotypes made up about 28.3-60.1% of CD3+CD56-NKG2C+ cells.

The sample consisted of PBMCs. The source of this sequence is a woman aged 18-29 years in good health. This chain links TRBV11-2 with TRBJ2-7; D unclear. The CDR3 DNA sequence: TGTGCCAGCAGCTTGGCGGTCCACGAGCAGTACTTC. As protein: CASSLAVHEQYF.